This entry lists 4 T cell receptor beta chains sequenced from one sample in a study of blood T cell repertoires in COVID-19. Using immunoSEQ multiplex PCR, the repertoire was profiled, and TCRdb retains in-frame clones only, with some absent. The data contain approximately 200,000 clones, roughly 77% of them singletons. Material for sequencing was peripheral blood. These receptors originate from a woman of 80 years or more with COVID-19, enrolled during active disease.

The chain has TRBV6-5 and TRBJ2-7; D unclear. Trimming removed 6 bases at V and 2 bases at J, with 11 bases between. This CDR3 has 13 residues. The germline V gene encodes CDR1 MNHEY and CDR2 SVGAGI. CDR3 nucleotide sequence: TGTGCCAGCAGCGACTGGATGACCTACGAGCAGTACTTC. Translating gives CASSDWMTYEQYF.

This chain links TRBV6-6 with TRBJ2-2; 8 positions match TRBD2. J lost 5 bases, V lost 10 bases, and 9 bases had no gene match. This CDR3 has 14 residues. CDR1 is MNHNY, CDR2 SVGAGI, per germline (reference sequence). The chain's CDR3 is CAILREGWTGELFF. In DNA form, the CDR3 reads TGTGCCATTTTACGGGAGGGTTGGACCGGGGAGCTGTTTTTT.

The chain has TRBV7-2 and TRBJ2-6; TRBD2 matches at 7 bases. The CDR3 consists of 17 residues. J gave up 2 bases and V 1 base, and 5 bases lay outside the gene matches. CDR1 is SGHTA and CDR2 is FQGNSA in the germline V gene. Written as DNA, the CDR3 is TGTGCCAGCAGCTTAGAAGCGGGGCTAACTGGGGCCAACGTCCTGACTTTC. It is translated as CASSLEAGLTGANVLTF.

This clone was seen just once. The rearrangement uses TRBV15 and TRBJ1-2; weak D call: TRBD1 (5 bases). CDR3 length: 16 residues. Germline V gene lookup returns CDR1 LNHNV and CDR2 YYDKDF (reference sequence). V shed 5 bases and J shed 1 base, with 17 bases lying between them. CDR3 protein: CATSPRAGVSNYGYTF. In nucleotides, the CDR3 is TGTGCCACCAGCCCCAGGGCGGGGGTCAGTAACTATGGCTACACCTTC.